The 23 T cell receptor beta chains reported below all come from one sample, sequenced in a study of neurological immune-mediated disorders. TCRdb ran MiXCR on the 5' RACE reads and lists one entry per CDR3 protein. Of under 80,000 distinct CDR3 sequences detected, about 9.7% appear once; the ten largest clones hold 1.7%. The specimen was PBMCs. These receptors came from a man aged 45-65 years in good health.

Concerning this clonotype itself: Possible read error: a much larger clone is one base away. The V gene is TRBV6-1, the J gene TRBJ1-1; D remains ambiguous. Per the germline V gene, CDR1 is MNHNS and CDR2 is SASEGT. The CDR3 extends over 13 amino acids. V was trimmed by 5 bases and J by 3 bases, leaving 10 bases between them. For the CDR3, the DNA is TGTGCCAGCAGTCTACATGGTGACACTGAAGCTTTCTTT. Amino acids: CASSLHGDTEAFF.

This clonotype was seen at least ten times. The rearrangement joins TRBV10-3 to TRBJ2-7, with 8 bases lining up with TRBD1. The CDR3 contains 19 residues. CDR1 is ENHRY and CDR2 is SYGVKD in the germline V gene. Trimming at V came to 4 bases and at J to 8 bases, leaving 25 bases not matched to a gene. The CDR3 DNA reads TGTGCCATCAGTGGCAGGGGGCTATCTGGTCCCGTCATCGGTTTCCAGCAGTACTTC. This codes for CAISGRGLSGPVIGFQQYF.

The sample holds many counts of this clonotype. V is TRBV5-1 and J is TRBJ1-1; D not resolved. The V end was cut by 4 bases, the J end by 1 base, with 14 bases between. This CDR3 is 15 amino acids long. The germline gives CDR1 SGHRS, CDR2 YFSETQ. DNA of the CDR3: TGCGCCAGCAGCAACCCGGTACTGTCGAACACTGAAGCTTTCTTT. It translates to CASSNPVLSNTEAFF.

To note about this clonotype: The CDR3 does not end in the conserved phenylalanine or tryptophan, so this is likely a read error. Here the CDR3 DNA reads TGTGCCAGCACCCCAGATAATGAAAAACTGTTTTCT. It is translated as CASTPDNEKLFS. The chain combines TRBV7-8 with TRBJ1-4; D remains unclear. The CDR3 sequence is 12 residues long. Germline V gives CDR1 SGHVS, CDR2 FQNEAQ. Trimming pared 7 bases from V and 4 bases from J, leaving 7 bases between.

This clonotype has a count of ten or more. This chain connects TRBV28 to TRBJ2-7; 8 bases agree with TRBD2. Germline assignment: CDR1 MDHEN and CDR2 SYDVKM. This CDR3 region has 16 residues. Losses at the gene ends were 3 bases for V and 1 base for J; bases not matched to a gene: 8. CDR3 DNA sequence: TGTGCCAGCAGTTTTAGTCTAGCGGGTTTGTCCTACGAGCAGTACTTC. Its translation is CASSFSLAGLSYEQYF.

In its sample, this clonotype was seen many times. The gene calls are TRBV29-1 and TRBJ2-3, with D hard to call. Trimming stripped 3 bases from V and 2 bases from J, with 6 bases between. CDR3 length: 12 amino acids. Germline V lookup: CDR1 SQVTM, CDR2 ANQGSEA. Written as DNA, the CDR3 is TGCAGCGTTGACGAAACCACAGATACGCAGTATTTT. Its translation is CSVDETTDTQYF.

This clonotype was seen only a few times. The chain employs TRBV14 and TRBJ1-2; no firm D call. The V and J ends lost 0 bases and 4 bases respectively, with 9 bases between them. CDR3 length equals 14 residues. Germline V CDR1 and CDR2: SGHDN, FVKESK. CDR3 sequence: CASSQDVRTYGYTF. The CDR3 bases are TGTGCCAGCAGCCAAGATGTCCGAACCTATGGCTACACCTTC.

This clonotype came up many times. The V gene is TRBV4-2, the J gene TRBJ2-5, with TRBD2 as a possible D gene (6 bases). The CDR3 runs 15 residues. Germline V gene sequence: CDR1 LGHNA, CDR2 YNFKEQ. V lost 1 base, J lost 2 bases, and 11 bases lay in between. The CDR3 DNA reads TGTGCCAGCAGCCAAGGGACTACCGCTCAAGAGACCCAGTACTTC. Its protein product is CASSQGTTAQETQYF.

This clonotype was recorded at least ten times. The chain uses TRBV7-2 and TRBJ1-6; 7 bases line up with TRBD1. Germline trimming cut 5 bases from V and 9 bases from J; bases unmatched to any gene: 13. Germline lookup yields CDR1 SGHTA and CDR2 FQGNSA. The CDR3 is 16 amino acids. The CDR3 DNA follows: TGTGCCAGCAGCACCCAGACAGGGCAGATGGGTTCACCCCTCCACTTT. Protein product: CASSTQTGQMGSPLHF.

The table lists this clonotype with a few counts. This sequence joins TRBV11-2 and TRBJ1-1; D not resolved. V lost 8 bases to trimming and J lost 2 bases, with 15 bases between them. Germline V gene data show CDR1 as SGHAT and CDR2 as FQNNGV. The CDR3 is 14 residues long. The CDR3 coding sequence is TGTGCCAGCGTACCATGGGTGATAAACACTGAAGCTTTCTTT. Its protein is CASVPWVINTEAFF.

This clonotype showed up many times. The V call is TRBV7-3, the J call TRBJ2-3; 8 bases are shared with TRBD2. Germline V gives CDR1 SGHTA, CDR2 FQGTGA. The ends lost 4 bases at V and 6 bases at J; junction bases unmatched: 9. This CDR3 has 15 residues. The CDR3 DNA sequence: TGTGCCAGCAGCTCCCCAGGAGCGGGAGCCGATACGCAGTATTTT. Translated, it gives CASSSPGAGADTQYF.

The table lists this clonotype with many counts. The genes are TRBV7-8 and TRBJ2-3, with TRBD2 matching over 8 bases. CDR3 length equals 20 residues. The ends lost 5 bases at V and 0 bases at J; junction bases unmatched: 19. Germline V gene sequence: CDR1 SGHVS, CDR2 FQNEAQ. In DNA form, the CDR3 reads TGTGCCAGCAGCCAGACCCAACGGTTGCGGGGGGCGATTAGCACAGATACGCAGTATTTT. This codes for CASSQTQRLRGAISTDTQYF.

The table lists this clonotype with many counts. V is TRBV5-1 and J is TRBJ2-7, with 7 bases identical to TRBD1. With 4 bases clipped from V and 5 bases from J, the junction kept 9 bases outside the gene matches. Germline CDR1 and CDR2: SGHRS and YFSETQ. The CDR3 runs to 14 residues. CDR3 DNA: TGCGCCAGCAGCCGCGACAGGGCTAATGACGAGCAGTACTTC. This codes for CASSRDRANDEQYF.

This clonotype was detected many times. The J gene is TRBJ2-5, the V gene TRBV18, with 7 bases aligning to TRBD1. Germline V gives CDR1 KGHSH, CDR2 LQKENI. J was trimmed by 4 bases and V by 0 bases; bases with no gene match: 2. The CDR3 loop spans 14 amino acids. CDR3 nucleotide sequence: TGTGCCAGCTCACCACCGGGACAGAGAGAGACCCAGTACTTC. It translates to CASSPPGQRETQYF.

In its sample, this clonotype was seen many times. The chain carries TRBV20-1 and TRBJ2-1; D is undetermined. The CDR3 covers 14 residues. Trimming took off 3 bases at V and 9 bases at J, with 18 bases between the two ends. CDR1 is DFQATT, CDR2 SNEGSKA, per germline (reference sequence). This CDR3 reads CSASPQRVKGEQFF. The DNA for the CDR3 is TGCAGTGCTAGTCCCCAGCGTGTGAAGGGTGAGCAGTTCTTC.

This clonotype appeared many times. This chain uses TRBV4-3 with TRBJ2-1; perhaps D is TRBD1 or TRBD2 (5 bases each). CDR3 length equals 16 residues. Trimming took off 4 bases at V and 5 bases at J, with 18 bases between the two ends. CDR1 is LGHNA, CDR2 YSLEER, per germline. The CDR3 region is CASSPSQWGLNNEQFF. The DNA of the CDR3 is TGCGCCAGCAGCCCCAGCCAGTGGGGGTTAAACAATGAGCAGTTCTTC.

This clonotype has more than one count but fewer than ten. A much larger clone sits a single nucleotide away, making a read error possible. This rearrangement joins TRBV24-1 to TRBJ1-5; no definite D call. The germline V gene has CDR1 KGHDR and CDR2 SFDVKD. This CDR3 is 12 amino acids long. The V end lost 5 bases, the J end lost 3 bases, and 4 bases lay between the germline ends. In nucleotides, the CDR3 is TGTGCCACCAGTGCCACCAATCAGCCCCAGCATTTT. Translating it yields CATSATNQPQHF.

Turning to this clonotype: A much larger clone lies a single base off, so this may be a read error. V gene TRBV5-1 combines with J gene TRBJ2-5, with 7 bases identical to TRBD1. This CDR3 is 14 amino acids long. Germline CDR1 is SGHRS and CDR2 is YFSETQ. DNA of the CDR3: TGCGTCAGCAAGCGGTGGGGACAGCAAGAGACCCAGTACTTC. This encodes CVSKRWGQQETQYF.

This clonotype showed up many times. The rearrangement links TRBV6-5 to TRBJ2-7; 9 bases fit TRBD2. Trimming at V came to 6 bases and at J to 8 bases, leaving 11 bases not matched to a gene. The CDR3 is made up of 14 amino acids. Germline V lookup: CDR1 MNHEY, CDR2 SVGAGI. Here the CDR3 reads CASSPGAGGPQQYF. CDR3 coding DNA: TGTGCCAGCAGCCCAGGGGCGGGAGGGCCCCAGCAGTACTTC.

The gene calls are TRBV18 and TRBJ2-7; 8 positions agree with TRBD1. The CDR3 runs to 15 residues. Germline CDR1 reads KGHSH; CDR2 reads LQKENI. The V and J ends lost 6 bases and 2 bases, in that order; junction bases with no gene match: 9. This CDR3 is CASSPTGAYPYEQYF. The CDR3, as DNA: TGTGCCAGCTCTCCGACAGGGGCCTACCCCTACGAGCAGTACTTC.

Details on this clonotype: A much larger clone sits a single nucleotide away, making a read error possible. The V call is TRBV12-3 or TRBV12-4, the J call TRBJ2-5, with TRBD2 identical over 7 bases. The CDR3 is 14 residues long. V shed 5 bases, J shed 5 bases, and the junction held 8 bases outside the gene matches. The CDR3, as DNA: TGTGCCAGCAGTACTAGCGTGGGGGGGGAGACCCAGTACTTC. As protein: CASSTSVGGETQYF.

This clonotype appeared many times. In DNA form, the CDR3 reads TGTGCCAGCAGTTTATCCAGGGGAAAAGCTTTCTTT. As protein: CASSLSRGKAFF. The chain couples TRBV27 to TRBJ1-1, with D possibly being TRBD1 (6 bases). Germline V gene lookup returns CDR1 MNHEY and CDR2 SMNVEV (reference sequence). Trimming pared 0 bases from V and 9 bases from J, leaving 8 bases between. The CDR3 length is 12 residues.

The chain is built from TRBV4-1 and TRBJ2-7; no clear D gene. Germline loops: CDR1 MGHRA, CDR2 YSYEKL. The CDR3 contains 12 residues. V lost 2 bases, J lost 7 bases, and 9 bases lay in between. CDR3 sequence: CASSQYDKEQYF. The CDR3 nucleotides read TGCGCCAGCAGCCAATATGACAAGGAGCAGTACTTC.